This record covers a single TCR beta chain. The data originate from a study of T cell changes during pregnancy in multiple sclerosis. Profiling relied on immunoSEQ multiplex PCR, and the TCRdb table lists in-frame clones only, not all of them. Counted here are 90,000 to 120,000 clones, just under 95% occurring once; the ten biggest clones make up 0.78%. Sequences were derived from peripheral blood, sampled in the third trimester of pregnancy. The TCR comes from a female donor in good health, enrolled as a control in a pregnancy study.

CDR3 loop: CASRGGTASGANVLTF. CDR3 coding DNA: TGTGCCAGCAGAGGTGGGACAGCCTCTGGGGCCAACGTCCTGACTTTC. The chain uses TRBV2 and TRBJ2-6; 7 bases are a match to TRBD1. V trimming: 6 bases; J trimming: 0 bases; junction bases outside the gene matches: 5. In germline, CDR1 is SNHLY, CDR2 FYNNEI. The CDR3 has 16 amino acids.